This TCR beta chain was recorded in a study of human T cells and chemical hapten exposure. A single record per CDR3 protein comes from TCRdb applying MiXCR to the RACE reads. The sample contains about 360,000 distinct CDR3 sequences, around 5% of which appear only once. Time point denoted: patch test 1, 2 weeks after DPC sensitization. Treatment meaning: therapeutic diphenylcyclopropenone sensitization with weekly scalp DPC. The TCR sequence derives from a woman between 45 and 60 years old with alopecia areata. Some clones in this sample may be carry-over from other donors' samples. The input for sequencing was whole blood, taken in connection with sensitization to the hapten diphenylcyclopropenone (DPC).

The CDR3 nucleotides are TGTGCCATCAGTGCAGGTCGACGGGCGGACACTGAAGCTTTCTTT. Residues: CAISAGRRADTEAFF. The chain is built from TRBV10-3 and TRBJ1-1; D is undetermined. CDR1 is ENHRY and CDR2 is SYGVKD in the germline V gene. Trimming cost V 4 bases and J 3 bases, with 15 bases left between them. The CDR3 runs to 15 residues.